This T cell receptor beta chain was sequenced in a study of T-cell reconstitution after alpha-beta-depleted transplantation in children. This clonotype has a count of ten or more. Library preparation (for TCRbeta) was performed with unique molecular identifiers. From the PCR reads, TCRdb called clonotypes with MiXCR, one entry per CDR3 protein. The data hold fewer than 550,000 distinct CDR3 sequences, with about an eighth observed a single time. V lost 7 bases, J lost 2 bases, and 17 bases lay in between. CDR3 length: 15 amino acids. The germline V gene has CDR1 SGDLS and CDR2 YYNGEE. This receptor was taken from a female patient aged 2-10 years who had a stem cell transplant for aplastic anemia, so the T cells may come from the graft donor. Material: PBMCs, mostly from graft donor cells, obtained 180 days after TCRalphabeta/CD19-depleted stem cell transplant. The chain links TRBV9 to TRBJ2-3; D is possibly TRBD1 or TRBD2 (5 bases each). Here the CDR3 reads CASGGPVSSTDTQYF. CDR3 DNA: TGTGCCAGCGGGGGTCCCGTCTCCTCCACAGATACGCAGTATTTT.